The rows below give T cell receptor beta chains drawn from one sample of a study of blood T cell repertoires in COVID-19. Only in-frame clones appear in the TCRdb table, and some are missing; sequencing was by immunoSEQ multiplex PCR. The data contain some 250,000 clones, approximately 91% of them seen just once; the ten biggest clones take up 2.3%. The sample was PBMCs or T cells enriched from blood (not recorded which). These receptors originate from a woman aged 35 to 49 with acute COVID-19. Each CDR3 is given with its conserved first and last residue. A D gene is named only where the DNA matches it firmly. Only part of the rows carry a size: once, few, many, or a class if the clone is expanded.

clone_size d_call j_call v_call cdr3_nt cdr3_aa
NA TRBD1 TRBJ2-7 TRBV6-2/TRBV6-3 TGTGCCAGCAGTTACAGAGGGGGCTATTTCTACGAGCAGTACTTC CASSYRGGYFYEQYF
NA TRBD1 TRBJ1-1 TRBV28 TGTGCCAGCAGACCCCAGGGGGGTAAGAGAACTGAAGCTTTCTTT CASRPQGGKRTEAFF
NA TRBD2 TRBJ2-1 TRBV15 TGTGCCACCAGCAGAGGAACTAGCGTGGGGGACCGGGAGCAGTTCTTC CATSRGTSVGDREQFF
NA TRBD1 TRBJ2-6 TRBV9 TGTGCCAGCAGCGACCCCGGGACAGACCCTTCTGGGGCCAACGTCCTGACTTTC CASSDPGTDPSGANVLTF
NA TRBD1 TRBJ1-2 TRBV30 TGTGCCTGGAGTGGAGGGGGCACGGGCTATGGCTACACCTTC CAWSGGGTGYGYTF
once TRBD1 TRBJ1-4 TRBV7-8 TGTGCCAGCAGCTTAGGGGGGACAGGCTATGAAAAACTGTTTTTT CASSLGGTGYEKLFF
few TRBD1 TRBJ1-3 TRBV10-3 TGTGCCATCAGTGGTCCCGGGGACAGGGCTGGAAACACCATATATTTT CAISGPGDRAGNTIYF
NA NA TRBJ1-6 TRBV12-3/TRBV12-4 TGTGCCAGCAGTTTTCCAGAGGAACCCCTCCACTTT CASSFPEEPLHF
NA TRBD1 TRBJ2-2 TRBV19 TGTGCCAGTAGGAAAGGGACAGCGAACACCGGGGAGCTGTTTTTT CASRKGTANTGELFF
NA NA TRBJ1-2 TRBV19 TGTGCCAGTAGTAAGCGATGGGACGCGCGGGGCTATGGCTACACCTTC CASSKRWDARGYGYTF
NA TRBD1 TRBJ1-2 TRBV20-1 TGCAGTGCTAGTGGGACAGTGCCCGGCTACACCTTC CSASGTVPGYTF
NA TRBD1 TRBJ1-1 TRBV11-2 TGTGCCAGCAGCCTTGACAGGGGCAGCGGCGCTTTCTTT CASSLDRGSGAFF
NA TRBD1 TRBJ1-2 TRBV5-1 TGCGCCAGCAGCCCCGGGACAGCAGCTAACTATGGCTACACCTTC CASSPGTAANYGYTF
NA NA TRBJ1-1 TRBV12-3/TRBV12-4 TGTGCCAGCAGACCTCTTACTACTGAAGCTTTCTTT CASRPLTTEAFF
NA TRBD1 TRBJ1-2 TRBV28 TGTGCCAGCAGCTCCCGGACAGGGCCACCCTATGGCTACACCTTC CASSSRTGPPYGYTF
NA TRBD2 TRBJ2-7 TRBV4-3 TGCGCCAGCAGCCAAGATCAAGCGGGGTTCTACGAGCAGTACTTC CASSQDQAGFYEQYF
NA TRBD2 TRBJ2-7 TRBV4-3 TGCGCCAGCAGCCGAGGGACTAGCGGGGGCTACGAGCAGTACTTC CASSRGTSGGYEQYF
NA TRBD1 TRBJ1-6 TRBV5-1 TGCGCCAGCAGCCTGCAGGGGGCTCCTAATTCACCCCTCCACTTT CASSLQGAPNSPLHF
NA TRBD1 TRBJ1-1 TRBV5-1 TGCGCCAGCAGCTTTACAGGGGGCGCCGGCACTGAAGCTTTCTTT CASSFTGGAGTEAFF
NA NA TRBJ1-1 TRBV29-1 TGCAGCGTTGACGGAGGACGGAGGAACACTGAAGCTTTCTTT CSVDGGRRNTEAFF
NA TRBD1 TRBJ1-1 TRBV19 TGTGCCACGACCCTACAGGGGGGGTATAACACTGAAGCTTTCTTT CATTLQGGYNTEAFF
once NA TRBJ1-6 TRBV3-1/TRBV3-2 TGTGCCAGCAGCCAAGTTAGGGGAATAACTAATTCACCCCTCCACTTT CASSQVRGITNSPLHF
NA NA TRBJ1-2 TRBV5-4 TGTGCCAGCAGCTTGGGACAGTCCTTCTATGGCTACACCTTC CASSLGQSFYGYTF
NA TRBD1 TRBJ2-2 TRBV7-9 TGTGCCAGCAGCTTCGGGACAGGGGACACCGGGGAGCTGTTTTTT CASSFGTGDTGELFF
NA NA TRBJ2-2 TRBV25-1 TGTGCCAGCAGTCCTCCCGGGACGAACACCGGGGAGCTGTTTTTT CASSPPGTNTGELFF
once NA TRBJ2-7 TRBV27 TGTGCCAGCAGTCCAGGGGTGGGCTACGAGCAGTACTTC CASSPGVGYEQYF